This passage covers 3 T cell receptor beta chains from one sample sequenced in a study of blood T cell repertoires in COVID-19. Produced via immunoSEQ multiplex PCR; TCRdb's table is partial and in-frame only. The table records 150,000 to 200,000 clones, about 83% of them present only once. Material: peripheral blood. The receptors stem from a man in his sixties with acute or convalescent COVID-19.

This clone has only a few counts. The J gene is TRBJ1-6, the V gene TRBV7-2; D perhaps matches TRBD1 (5 bases). CDR1 is SGHTA and CDR2 is FQGNSA in the germline V gene. Trimming shortened V by 1 base and J by 3 bases, and 13 bases separated the two germline ends. The CDR3 is 17 amino acids. The CDR3 loop reads CASSLGGDWGYNSPLHF. CDR3 DNA: TGTGCCAGCAGCTTAGGCGGGGACTGGGGCTATAATTCACCCCTCCACTTT. Drawing the rest from reference TRBV7-2 and TRBJ1-6, the complete variable domain is GAGVSQSPSNKVTEKGKDVELRCDPISGHTALYWYRQSLGQGLEFLIYFQGNSAPDKSGLPSDRFSAERTGGSVSTLTIQRTQQEDSAVYLCASSLGGDWGYNSPLHFGNGTRLTVT.

This chain connects TRBV5-1 to TRBJ2-5, with 11 bases identical to TRBD2. CDR1 is SGHRS and CDR2 is YFSETQ in the germline V gene. V dropped 0 bases and J dropped 1; count of bases not matched to a gene: 5. This CDR3 contains 17 residues. The chain's CDR3 is CASSLEVGLAGQETQYF. CDR3 sequence (DNA): TGCGCCAGCAGCTTGGAGGTCGGACTAGCGGGCCAAGAGACCCAGTACTTC. Filled out from reference TRBV5-1 and TRBJ2-5, the complete variable domain reads KAGVTQTPRYLIKTRGQQVTLSCSPISGHRSVSWYQQTPGQGLQFLFEYFSETQRNKGNFPGRFSGRQFSNSRSEMNVSTLELGDSALYLCASSLEVGLAGQETQYFGPGTRLLVL.

In DNA, the CDR3 is TGTGCCACCAGCAGAGATGTAGTGAACTATGGCTACACCTTC. The encoded protein is CATSRDVVNYGYTF. The chain links TRBV15 to TRBJ1-2; no definite D call. The CDR3 contains 14 residues. Germline loops: CDR1 LNHNV, CDR2 YYDKDF (reference sequence). V dropped 0 bases and J dropped 2 bases, with 7 bases sitting between them.